These 20 T cell receptor beta chains came from one sample sequenced in a study of blood T cells in healthy people across ages. Using a J-beta primer mix together with a sample-barcoded 5' primer, a second PCR was run for about 6 to 12 cycles. TCRdb analysed the 5' RACE reads with MiXCR anew, one entry per CDR3 protein. The sample consists of around 1,700,000 distinct CDR3 sequences, 28% of them appearing once. The specimen sequenced was blood. Receptors were obtained from a woman in her 30s in good health.

The chain has TRBV6-6 and TRBJ2-3; no definite D call. Trimming took 2 bases from V and 0 from J, leaving 9 bases between them. Germline V gene lookup returns CDR1 MNHNY and CDR2 SVGAGI (reference sequence). The CDR3 sequence is 15 residues long. CDR3 sequence reads: CASSYGADSTDTQYF. The CDR3 bases are TGTGCCAGCAGTTACGGAGCTGACAGCACAGATACGCAGTATTTT.

Many counts were recorded for this clonotype. V gene TRBV5-8 combines with J gene TRBJ2-7, with D perhaps matching TRBD1 or TRBD2 (5 bases each). This CDR3 comprises 16 residues. Germline V gives CDR1 SGHTS, CDR2 YDEGEE. Trimming stripped 3 bases from V and 5 bases from J, with 21 bases between. DNA for the CDR3: TGTGCCAGCAGCTCTCCAACAGGCTCGAAGAGGGACGAGCAGTACTTC. Protein product: CASSSPTGSKRDEQYF.

This clonotype occurred many times. The J gene is TRBJ2-7, the V gene TRBV12-3 or TRBV12-4; 8 bases align to TRBD1. V was clipped by 8 bases and J by 6 bases; unmatched bases: 18. The CDR3 runs to 16 residues. CDR3 protein: CASARGRGRVIVEQYF. CDR3 bases: TGTGCCAGCGCGAGGGGCAGGGGGCGAGTTATTGTCGAGCAGTACTTC.

This clonotype was seen a handful of times. The V gene is TRBV6-2 or TRBV6-3, the J gene TRBJ2-3, with 8 bases fitting TRBD2. V shed 7 bases and J 3 bases; nucleotides not matched to a gene: 9. Germline CDR1 reads MNHEY; CDR2 reads SVGEGT. The CDR3 consists of 15 residues. CDR3 DNA sequence: TGTGCCAGCATACCGGGACTAGGAGCAACAGATACGCAGTATTTT. Its protein is CASIPGLGATDTQYF.

Concerning this clonotype itself: At one boundary the junction diverges from the germline segment, which might be a read error. The chain has TRBV5-1 and TRBJ2-3, with 9 bases lining up with TRBD2. Per the germline V gene, CDR1 is SGHRS and CDR2 is YFSETQ. The CDR3 spans 14 residues. CDR3 nucleotide sequence: TGCGCCTGCAGCAGGGGACTAGCTGGTAATACGCAGTATTTT. The encoded protein is CACSRGLAGNTQYF.

The V call is TRBV5-1, the J call TRBJ2-5, with 10 bases that match TRBD1. The CDR3 sequence is 14 residues long. With 7 bases clipped from V and 2 bases from J, the junction kept 5 bases outside the gene matches. Germline V gives CDR1 SGHRS, CDR2 YFSETQ. The CDR3 DNA is TGCGCCAGCGGGGACAGGGGAGGGCAAGAGACCCAGTACTTC. Protein sequence: CASGDRGGQETQYF.

V gene TRBV3-1 combines with J gene TRBJ2-1; TRBD2 is a possible D gene (6 bases). Germline V lookup: CDR1 LGHDT, CDR2 YNNKEL (reference sequence). The CDR3 covers 14 residues. V was cut by 1 base and J by 8 bases, with 12 bases left in between. In DNA, the CDR3 is TGTGCCAGCAGCCAAGCCGGGACTGATCATGAGCAGTTCTTC. It encodes CASSQAGTDHEQFF.

This clonotype came up a few times. J is TRBJ1-4 and V is TRBV28; tentative D call: TRBD1 (5 bases). Germline assignment: CDR1 MDHEN and CDR2 SYDVKM. Between the trimmed V and J ends, which lost 6 bases and 6 bases, there was a span of 20 bases. This CDR3 is 16 amino acids long. The DNA for the CDR3 is TGTGCCAGCAGGTACCATAAACAGGTGGCTTATGAAAAACTGTTTTTT. Protein product: CASRYHKQVAYEKLFF.

This clonotype showed up just a few times. The junction departs from germline at one end; a sequencing error may be responsible. The chain is built from TRBV3-1 and TRBJ2-7, with a tentative D call TRBD2 (6 bases). CDR1 and CDR2 (germline): LGHDT, YNNKEL (reference sequence). The CDR3 loop spans 13 amino acids. This CDR3 reads CASSQDRTTERYF. The CDR3 region has the DNA TGTGCCAGCAGCCAAGATCGGACTACCGAGCGGTACTTC.

V is TRBV3-1 and J is TRBJ1-1; no reliable D call. The CDR3 length is 14 residues. CDR1 LGHDT and CDR2 YNNKEL come from the germline V gene (reference sequence). V lost 4 bases and J lost 0, with 9 bases in between. This chain's CDR3 is CASSLYQVNTEAFF. CDR3 in DNA: TGTGCCAGCAGCCTCTATCAGGTGAACACTGAAGCTTTCTTT.

This clonotype was seen just once. An end of the junction does not agree with germline; a read error may underlie this. The chain couples TRBV12-3 or TRBV12-4 to TRBJ2-2; 7 bases agree with TRBD1. The CDR3 is made up of 15 amino acids. The CDR3 here is CASRMTGSNTGEPFF. CDR3 bases: TGTGCCAGCAGGATGACAGGGTCGAACACCGGGGAGCCGTTTTTT.

This clonotype was picked up a small number of times. The V and J genes are TRBV4-1 and TRBJ2-1; D perhaps matches TRBD1 (6 bases). The length of the CDR3 is 14 residues. Deletions cut 1 base from V and 9 bases from J, with 13 bases between. Germline-derived CDR1 and CDR2 are MGHRA and YSYEKL. The CDR3 nucleotides are TGCGCCAGCAGCCAAGGTACTTCCAGGGGTGAGCAGTTCTTC. Its translation is CASSQGTSRGEQFF.

For this clonotype: A far larger clone is one base from this, pointing to a likely read error. The V and J genes are TRBV5-5 and TRBJ2-7, with D unclear. From germline, CDR1 is SGHKS and CDR2 YYEKEE (reference sequence). The ends were cut back, 0 bases at V and 2 bases at J, with 6 bases in the middle. The CDR3 runs 13 residues. The CDR3 spells CASSLDSTYEQYV. CDR3 DNA: TGTGCCAGCAGCTTGGACAGCACCTACGAGCAGTACGTC.

Concerning this clonotype: A much larger clonotype is one base distant, so this may be a read error. V gene TRBV10-2 combines with J gene TRBJ2-7, with 9 bases matching TRBD2. The J call could be wrong; TRBJ2-5 is a better fit for the DNA end. Germline lookup yields CDR1 WSHSY and CDR2 SAAADI. This CDR3 contains 16 residues. CDR3 region: CASSRTGGRAGETQYF. CDR3 DNA sequence: TGCGCCAGCAGCCGGACTGGCGGGAGGGCCGGGGAGACCCAGTACTTC.

This clonotype was seen a few times. The J gene is TRBJ2-5, the V gene TRBV10-3; 8 bases map to TRBD1. Matching the DNA end better, TRBJ2-7 makes the J call doubtful. This CDR3 spans 15 amino acids. CDR1 ENHRY and CDR2 SYGVKD come from the germline V gene. The CDR3 nucleotides are TGTGCCATCAGTGCGGCGACAGGGGAAACTTACGAGCAGTACTTC. Protein product: CAISAATGETYEQYF.

This clonotype turned up a few times. The CDR3 DNA reads as TGTGCCAGCAGCATGACAGCCCTACTCAATGAGCAGTTCTTC. Amino acid sequence: CASSMTALLNEQFF. V usage is TRBV7-9 and J usage is TRBJ2-1, with D possibly being TRBD1 (5 bases). V lost 5 bases and J lost 6, with 14 bases in between. The CDR3 is made up of 14 amino acids. Germline assignment: CDR1 SEHNR and CDR2 FQNEAQ (reference sequence).

Points on this clonotype: A junction boundary mismatches the germline segment, possibly from a read error. The chain has TRBV28 and TRBJ2-7, with D unresolved. The CDR3 has 13 residues. Looked up from germline, CDR1 is MDHEN and CDR2 is SYDVKM. The DNA of the CDR3 is TGTGCCAACAGTTTATACGGAACCTACGAGCAGTACTTC. Amino acid sequence: CANSLYGTYEQYF. Supplemented by reference TRBV28 and TRBJ2-7, the full variable domain reads DVKVTQSSRYLVKRTGEKVFLECVQDMDHENMFWYRQDPGLGLRLIYFSYDVKMKEKGDIPEGYSVSREKKERFSLILESASTNQTSMYLCANSLYGTYEQYFGPGTRLTVT.

This clonotype was detected only a few times. The rearrangement joins TRBV20-1 to TRBJ2-1; a possible D gene is TRBD2 (5 bases). V was pared by 1 base and J by 8 bases, with 15 bases between. Germline lookup yields CDR1 DFQATT and CDR2 SNEGSKA (reference sequence). CDR3 length: 14 amino acids. CDR3 loop: CSARAGLVLDEQFF. The CDR3 DNA follows: TGCAGTGCTAGAGCGGGATTGGTATTGGATGAGCAGTTCTTC.

Note on this clonotype: A read error may be the cause here, since a much bigger clone is one base away. The chain carries TRBV7-2 and TRBJ2-7, with D tentatively TRBD2 (5 bases). Germline V lookup: CDR1 SGHTA, CDR2 FQGNSA. The CDR3 contains 16 residues. V was shortened by 1 base and J by 3 bases, with 16 bases between the two germline ends. CDR3: CASSLDSRVFFYEQYF. Here the CDR3 DNA reads TGTGCCAGCAGCTTAGACTCGCGGGTGTTTTTCTACGAGCAGTACTTC.

V usage is TRBV20-1 and J usage is TRBJ1-2; D gene ambiguous. V gave up 4 bases and J gave up 0 bases, with 9 bases separating them. The CDR3 extends over 13 amino acids. From germline, CDR1 is DFQATT and CDR2 SNEGSKA (reference sequence). CDR3 in DNA: TGCAGTGCTACGGACGAGACTAACTATGGCTACACCTTC. Protein product: CSATDETNYGYTF.